This T cell receptor beta chain was sequenced in a study of early T cells in non-severe SARS-CoV-2 infection. The overall study: Unsorted whole-blood RNA was sequenced in bulk, leaving chains unpaired. Broader study findings: Matches to VDJdb favored anti-spike CD8 responses and missed private and CD4 specificities.

The TCR library protocol was used to attach unique molecular identifiers. These identifiers were attached to individual cDNA molecules. TCRdb called the 5' RACE reads again in MiXCR, with one record for every CDR3 protein. Here the sample spans about 76,000 distinct CDR3 sequences, 15% to 17% being singletons. This CDR3 region has 15 residues. Trimming cost V 4 bases and J 4 bases; bases outside gene matches: 8. The V gene's germline CDR1 is SGDLS and CDR2 YYNGEE. Worth noting for this clonotype: The antigen is not known.

Sample: whole blood. This TCR came from an adult who was a healthcare worker with PCR-confirmed SARS-CoV-2 infection or an uninfected control (not recorded which). The chain links TRBV9 to TRBJ2-3; 8 positions match TRBD1. The CDR3 nucleotides are TGTGCCAGCAGCCCCCTCCCACAGGGGGCAGATACGCAGTATTTT. It translates to CASSPLPQGADTQYF.